The T cell receptor beta chain under discussion was sequenced for a study of radiotherapy plus CTLA-4 blockade in lung cancer. Trimming left V 3 bases short and J 2 bases short, with 12 bases between. This CDR3 has 15 amino acids. Germline-derived CDR1 and CDR2 are MDHEN and SYDVKM. The assay was immunoSEQ multiplex PCR, and TCRdb's table has in-frame clones only and misses some. The sample holds 100,000 to 150,000 clones, about 83% seen once. The sample was peripheral blood, taken from a patient treated with radiotherapy plus ipilimumab. The clonotype originates from a human donor with non-small cell lung cancer who had a partial response to radiotherapy plus ipilimumab. V and J are TRBV28 and TRBJ2-3; a possible D gene is TRBD2 (6 bases). CDR3 in amino acids: CASSFGGIFTDTQYF. The CDR3 region has the DNA TGTGCCAGCAGTTTCGGAGGGATTTTCACAGATACGCAGTATTTT.